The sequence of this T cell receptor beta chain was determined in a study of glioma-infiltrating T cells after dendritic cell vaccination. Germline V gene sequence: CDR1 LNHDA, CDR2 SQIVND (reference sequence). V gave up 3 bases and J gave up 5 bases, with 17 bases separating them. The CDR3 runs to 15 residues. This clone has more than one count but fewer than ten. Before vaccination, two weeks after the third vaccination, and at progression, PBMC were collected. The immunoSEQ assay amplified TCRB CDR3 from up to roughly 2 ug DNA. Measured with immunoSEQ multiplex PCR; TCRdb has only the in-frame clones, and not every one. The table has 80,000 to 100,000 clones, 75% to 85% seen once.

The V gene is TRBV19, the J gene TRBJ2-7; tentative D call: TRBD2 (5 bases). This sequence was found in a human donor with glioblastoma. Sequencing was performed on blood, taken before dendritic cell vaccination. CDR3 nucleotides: TGTGCCAGTAGTATTTGGAGCGGCCGCCGGGACGAGCAGTACTTC. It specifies CASSIWSGRRDEQYF. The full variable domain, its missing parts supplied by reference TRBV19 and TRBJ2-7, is DGGITQSPKYLFRKEGQNVTLSCEQNLNHDAMYWYRQDPGQGLRLIYYSQIVNDFQKGDIAEGYSVSREKKESFPLTVTSAQKNPTAFYLCASSIWSGRRDEQYFGPGTRLTVT.